These 21 T cell receptor beta chains were sequenced from one sample in a study of beta chain features in type 1 diabetes. Of the isolated RNA, all was reverse transcribed, and so the sequenced material was expressed TCRB transcripts. Using immunoSEQ multiplex PCR, the repertoire was profiled, and TCRdb retains in-frame clones only, with some absent. The sample has just under 150,000 clones; roughly 10% are singletons. The sample comprised naive CD4+ T cells from blood. Receptors originate from a man aged 18 to 29 in good health.

Only a few counts were recorded for this clone. The V call is TRBV2, the J call TRBJ1-4; 8 nucleotides line up with TRBD1. Germline lookup yields CDR1 SNHLY and CDR2 FYNNEI. J was trimmed by 8 bases and V by 4 bases; bases with no gene match: 9. The CDR3 runs to 15 residues. The CDR3 nucleotides are TGTGCCAGCAGTGCTCCGGGACAGGAGGACGAAAAACTGTTTTTT. This gives the protein CASSAPGQEDEKLFF.

The table lists this clone with a few counts. The J gene is TRBJ2-2, the V gene TRBV15, with 9 bases aligning to TRBD2. J was trimmed by 7 bases and V by 1 base; bases with no gene match: 13. The CDR3 consists of 18 residues. Germline CDR1 is LNHNV and CDR2 is YYDKDF (reference sequence). In DNA form, the CDR3 reads TGTGCCACCAGCAGAGCATTGGCTAGCGGGGCCCCGGTCGGGGAGCTGTTTTTT. This sequence encodes CATSRALASGAPVGELFF.

This rearrangement joins TRBV10-1 to TRBJ2-5; maybe TRBD2 (5 bases). There are 14 residues in the CDR3. The germline V gene has CDR1 WNHNN and CDR2 SYGVQD (reference sequence). Trimming left V 3 bases short and J 3 bases short, with 11 bases between. The CDR3 coding sequence is TGCGCCAGCAGTGAACCAGAGACTAAAGAGACCCAGTACTTC. Encoded protein: CASSEPETKETQYF.

The V and J genes are TRBV7-9 and TRBJ1-6; 9 positions agree with TRBD1. After removal of 6 bases from V and 0 bases from J, the junction contained 6 bases not matched to a gene. CDR1 SEHNR and CDR2 FQNEAQ come from the germline V gene (reference sequence). The CDR3 is 17 amino acids. CDR3 residues: CASSRTGVSSYNSPLHF. The CDR3, as DNA: TGTGCCAGCAGTCGGACAGGGGTGAGCTCCTATAATTCACCCCTCCACTTT.

In its sample, this clone was seen a few times. The chain couples TRBV2 to TRBJ2-7; 8 positions agree with TRBD1. This CDR3 is built from 15 residues. J was trimmed by 0 bases and V by 8 bases; bases with no gene match: 9. Looked up from germline, CDR1 is SNHLY and CDR2 is FYNNEI. The CDR3, as DNA: TGTGCCAGCGGGCCGGACAGGGTGAGCTCCTACGAGCAGTACTTC. This sequence encodes CASGPDRVSSYEQYF.

This clone was counted a few times. The J gene is TRBJ1-2, the V gene TRBV27; D is perhaps TRBD1 (6 bases). V was pared by 6 bases and J by 8 bases, with 22 bases between. Germline CDR1 and CDR2: MNHEY and SMNVEV (reference sequence). The length of the CDR3 is 15 residues. The CDR3 loop reads CASRAQGKSGMGYTF. The CDR3 coding sequence is TGTGCCAGCAGGGCACAGGGAAAGAGTGGAATGGGCTACACCTTC.

The genes are TRBV10-2 and TRBJ2-7, with 7 bases that match TRBD2. CDR1 and CDR2 (germline): WSHSY, SAAADI. The junction had 8 bases not matched to a gene; V was cut back by 2 bases and J by 4 bases. The CDR3 contains 15 residues. CDR3 in DNA: TGCGCCAGCAGTGAGCTTCTGGGACTACCTTACGAGCAGTACTTC. It codes for CASSELLGLPYEQYF.

This clone was counted between two and nine times. The rearrangement uses TRBV9 and TRBJ2-7; possible D gene TRBD2, 6 bases. CDR1 and CDR2 from the germline V gene are SGDLS and YYNGEE. The ends were cut back, 0 bases at V and 7 bases at J, with 11 bases in the middle. CDR3 length equals 13 residues. DNA of the CDR3: TGTGCCAGCAGCGTAGGGACCCGGGGGGAGCAGTACTTC. It yields the protein CASSVGTRGEQYF.

The chain is built from TRBV5-6 and TRBJ2-3; weak D call: TRBD1 (5 bases). The germline V and J ends were trimmed by 1 base and 2 bases, with 8 bases remaining between them. Germline CDR1 and CDR2: SGHDT and YYEEEE. CDR3 size: 14 residues. CDR3 region: CASSLKQVTDTQYF. CDR3 DNA: TGTGCCAGCAGCTTGAAACAGGTCACAGATACGCAGTATTTT.

This chain joins TRBV7-2 and TRBJ1-3; weak D call: TRBD1 (6 bases). V lost 1 base and J 3 bases, leaving 13 bases between the germline ends. The germline V gene encodes CDR1 SGHTA and CDR2 FQGNSA. The CDR3 consists of 16 residues. CDR3 sequence reads: CASSLVGGAGGNTIYF. The CDR3 coding sequence is TGTGCCAGCAGCTTAGTCGGGGGGGCTGGTGGAAACACCATATATTTT.

This clone has only a few counts. The J gene is TRBJ2-4, the V gene TRBV10-3, with TRBD1 matching 9 bases. The CDR3 totals 16 residues. The V and J ends lost 3 bases and 9 bases, in that order; junction bases with no gene match: 12. The germline V gene encodes CDR1 ENHRY and CDR2 SYGVKD. In DNA, the CDR3 is TGTGCCATCAGTGATGGGCCCACAGGGGGCAACGGCATTCAGTACTTC. Translating gives CAISDGPTGGNGIQYF.

This clone was observed many times. V is TRBV7-2 and J is TRBJ2-1; the match to TRBD2 covers 8 bases. Germline lookup yields CDR1 SGHTA and CDR2 FQGNSA. V was pared by 6 bases and J by 0 bases, with 4 bases of the junction left unmatched. The CDR3 extends over 15 amino acids. CDR3 protein: CASRDGTSSYNEQFF. The DNA for the CDR3 is TGTGCCAGCAGGGACGGGACTAGCTCCTACAATGAGCAGTTCTTC.

The chain is built from TRBV6-5 and TRBJ2-1; TRBD2 aligns across 8 bases. CDR3 size: 13 residues. CDR1 and CDR2 from the germline V gene are MNHEY and SVGAGI. V trimming: 7 bases; J trimming: 7 bases; junction bases outside the gene matches: 6. The CDR3 is CASMTGGRNEQFF. CDR3 bases: TGTGCCAGCATGACGGGGGGGAGGAATGAGCAGTTCTTC.

V gene TRBV18 combines with J gene TRBJ1-6; 9 nucleotides line up with TRBD1. The CDR3 consists of 15 residues. The J segment lost 7 bases and the V segment lost 4 bases, leaving 5 bases of the junction unmatched. Per the germline V gene, CDR1 is KGHSH and CDR2 is LQKENI. The CDR3 region has the DNA TGTGCCAGCTCACGGACAGGGGACGGAAATTCACCCCTCCACTTT. Amino acid sequence: CASSRTGDGNSPLHF.

This clone was detected a few times. The V gene is TRBV18, the J gene TRBJ2-3; 9 bases are shared with TRBD2. With 3 bases clipped from V and 4 bases from J, the junction kept 8 bases outside the gene matches. Germline assignment: CDR1 KGHSH and CDR2 LQKENI. CDR3 length: 16 residues. The CDR3 spells CASSPLAGAFPDTQYF. The CDR3 bases are TGTGCCAGCTCACCGTTAGCGGGGGCTTTCCCAGATACGCAGTATTTT.

This clone has a handful of counts. CDR3 in amino acids: CASSHRGLGDQPQHF. CDR3 in DNA: TGTGCCAGCAGCCACAGGGGGCTTGGCGATCAGCCCCAGCATTTT. The genes are TRBV7-3 and TRBJ1-5, with 9 bases aligning to TRBD1. Per the germline V gene, CDR1 is SGHTA and CDR2 is FQGTGA. After removal of 5 bases from V and 5 bases from J, the junction contained 7 bases not matched to a gene. CDR3 length: 15 residues.

The chain carries TRBV6-6 and TRBJ2-3; 7 bases are shared with TRBD1. Germline CDR1 and CDR2: MNHNY and SVGAGI (reference sequence). The length of the CDR3 is 13 residues. The V segment lost 6 bases and the J segment 2 bases; nucleotides outside the gene matches: 2. CDR3 DNA: TGTGCCAGCAGAGGGACAGTCACAGATACGCAGTATTTT. This encodes CASRGTVTDTQYF.

The rearrangement uses TRBV19 and TRBJ2-2; 11 bases agree with TRBD1. This CDR3 has 14 residues. Germline V CDR1 and CDR2: LNHDA, SQIVND (reference sequence). The V and J ends lost 8 bases and 3 bases, in that order; junction bases with no gene match: 2. The CDR3 coding sequence is TGTGCCAGTGGGGACAGGGGGGACACCGGGGAGCTGTTTTTT. Amino acids: CASGDRGDTGELFF.

This clone was picked up a small number of times. In DNA, the CDR3 is TGCGCCAGCAGCTTGGGGGGGCCTTCGTACCAAGAGACCCAGTACTTC. Amino acid sequence: CASSLGGPSYQETQYF. V and J are TRBV5-1 and TRBJ2-5; a weak D match, TRBD1 (6 bases). Germline V gene lookup returns CDR1 SGHRS and CDR2 YFSETQ. This CDR3 has 16 residues. The germline V and J ends were trimmed by 0 bases and 0 bases, with 12 bases remaining between them.

J is TRBJ1-4 and V is TRBV18; D might be TRBD1 (6 bases). The CDR3 consists of 14 residues. CDR1 KGHSH and CDR2 LQKENI come from the germline V gene. With 3 bases removed from V and 7 bases from J, the gap between germline ends came to 12 bases. DNA of the CDR3: TGTGCCAGCTCACCGGACAGATACGGTGAAAAACTGTTTTTT. This translates into CASSPDRYGEKLFF.

With respect to this clone: Other DNA variants within this sample encode the same CDR3. The chain has TRBV7-2 and TRBJ2-7; TRBD2 matches 8 bases. Germline V gene data show CDR1 as SGHTA and CDR2 as FQGNSA. CDR3 length: 14 amino acids. The junction had 3 bases not matched to a gene; V was cut back by 3 bases and J by 2 bases. The CDR3 loop reads CASSLGTSPYEQYF. The CDR3 DNA follows: TGTGCCAGCAGCTTGGGGACTAGTCCCTACGAGCAGTACTTC.